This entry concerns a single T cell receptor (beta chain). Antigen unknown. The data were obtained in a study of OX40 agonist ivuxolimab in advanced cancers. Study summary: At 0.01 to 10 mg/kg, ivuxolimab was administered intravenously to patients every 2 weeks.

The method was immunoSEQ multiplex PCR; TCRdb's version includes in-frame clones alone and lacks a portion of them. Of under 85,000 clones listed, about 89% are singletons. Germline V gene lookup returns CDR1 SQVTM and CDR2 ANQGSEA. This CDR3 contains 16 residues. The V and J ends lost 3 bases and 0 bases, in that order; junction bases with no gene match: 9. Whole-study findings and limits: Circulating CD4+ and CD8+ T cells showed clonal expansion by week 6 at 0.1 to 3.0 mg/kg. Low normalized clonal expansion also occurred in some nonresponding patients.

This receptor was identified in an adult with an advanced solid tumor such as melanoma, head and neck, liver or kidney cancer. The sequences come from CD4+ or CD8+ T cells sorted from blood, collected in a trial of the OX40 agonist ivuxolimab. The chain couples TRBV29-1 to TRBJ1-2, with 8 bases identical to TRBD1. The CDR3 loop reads CSVDAFLTGANYGYTF. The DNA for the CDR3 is TGCAGCGTTGATGCCTTCCTGACAGGGGCTAACTATGGCTACACCTTC.